This T cell receptor beta chain was sequenced for a study of blood T cells in healthy people across ages. Overall study results and limits: The study found more naive CD4+ cells and higher diversity in long-lived than aged donors.

Healthy individuals of Caucasian origin from Russia, aged about 6 to 100, served as donors. The use of a sample-barcoded 5' primer and a J-beta primer mix characterized a second PCR of roughly 6 to 11 cycles. A template-switch adaptor that had 12 random nucleotides put a tag on each cDNA molecule. MiXCR, run by TCRdb on the 5' RACE reads, gives a single entry per CDR3 protein. The top ten hold about an eighth of the sample, which has over 950,000 distinct CDR3 sequences, 35% to 45% seen once. The V and J ends lost 4 bases and 1 base respectively, with 14 bases between them. This CDR3 comprises 16 residues. Per germline, CDR1 SGHAT and CDR2 FQNNGV. Details on this clonotype: Its antigen is not identified.

Material: blood. The origin of this receptor is a man aged 18 to 30 in good health. The chain carries TRBV11-2 and TRBJ2-1; tentatively, D is TRBD2 (5 bases). CDR3 coding DNA: TGTGCCAGCAGCTCGACCCCTACTAGATCCTACAATGAGCAGTTCTTC. Amino acids: CASSSTPTRSYNEQFF.